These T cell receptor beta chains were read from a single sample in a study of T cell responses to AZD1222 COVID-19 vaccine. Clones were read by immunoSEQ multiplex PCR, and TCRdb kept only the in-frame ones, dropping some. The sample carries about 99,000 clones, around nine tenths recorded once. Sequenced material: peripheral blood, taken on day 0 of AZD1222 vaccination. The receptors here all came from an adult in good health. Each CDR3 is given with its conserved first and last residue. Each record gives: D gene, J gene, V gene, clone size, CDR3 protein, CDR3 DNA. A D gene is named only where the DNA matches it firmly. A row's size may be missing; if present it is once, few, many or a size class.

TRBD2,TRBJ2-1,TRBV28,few,CASSLGGTSGTKQFF,TGTGCCAGCAGTTTAGGCGGGACTAGCGGGACTAAGCAGTTCTTC
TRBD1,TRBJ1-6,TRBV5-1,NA,CASRVVPGQSNSPLHF,TGTGCCAGCAGGGTTGTCCCGGGACAGAGTAATTCACCCCTCCACTTT
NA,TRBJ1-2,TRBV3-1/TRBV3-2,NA,CASSPTGRGAGYTF,TGTGCCAGCAGCCCCACGGGCAGGGGAGCTGGCTACACCTTC
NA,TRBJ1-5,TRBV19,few,CASSIGPGQPQHF,TGTGCCAGTAGTATAGGTCCTGGTCAGCCCCAGCATTTT
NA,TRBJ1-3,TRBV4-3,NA,CASSRGANSGNTIYF,TGCGCCAGCAGCCGGGGGGCCAACTCTGGAAACACCATATATTTT
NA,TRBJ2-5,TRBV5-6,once,CASSLGGTQYF,TGTGCCAGCAGCTTGGGAGGGACCCAGTACTTC
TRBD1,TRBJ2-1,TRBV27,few,CASSSGQGAYNEQFF,TGTGCCAGCAGTTCGGGACAGGGGGCCTACAATGAGCAGTTCTTC
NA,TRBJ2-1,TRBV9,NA,CASSVDGGLAYYNEQFF,TGTGCCAGCAGCGTAGATGGAGGGCTAGCGTACTACAATGAGCAGTTCTTC
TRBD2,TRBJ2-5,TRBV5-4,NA,CASSLRGGPETQYF,TGTGCCAGCAGCCTACGGGGAGGGCCAGAGACCCAGTACTTC
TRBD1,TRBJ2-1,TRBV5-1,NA,CASSSGQGWLNEQFF,TGCGCCAGCAGCTCGGGACAGGGCTGGTTGAATGAGCAGTTCTTC
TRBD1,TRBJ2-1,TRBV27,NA,CATTGQGAYNEQFF,TGTGCCACGACGGGACAGGGGGCCTACAATGAGCAGTTCTTC
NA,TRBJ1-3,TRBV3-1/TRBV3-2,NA,CASSSGNTIYF,TGTGCCAGCAGCTCAGGAAACACCATATATTTT
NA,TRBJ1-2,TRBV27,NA,CASSLNAGRRRSYGYTF,TGTGCCAGCAGTTTAAATGCAGGGCGTCGACGGTCCTATGGCTACACCTTC
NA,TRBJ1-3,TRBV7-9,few,CASSGRGRSGNTIYF,TGTGCCAGCAGCGGACGAGGCCGCTCTGGAAACACCATATATTTT
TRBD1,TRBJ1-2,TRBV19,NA,CATARASTGAGGYTF,TGTGCCACCGCTCGAGCCTCAACAGGGGCAGGTGGCTACACCTTC
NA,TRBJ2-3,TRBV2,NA,CASSVGASTDTQYF,TGTGCCAGCAGTGTTGGGGCTAGCACAGATACGCAGTATTTT
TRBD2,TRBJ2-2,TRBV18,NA,CASSTKASGGTGELFF,TGTGCCAGCTCAACAAAGGCCTCGGGGGGCACCGGGGAGCTGTTTTTT
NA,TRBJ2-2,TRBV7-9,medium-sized,CASSSYWGAPNTGELFF,TGTGCCAGCAGCTCATATTGGGGGGCTCCGAACACCGGGGAGCTGTTTTTT
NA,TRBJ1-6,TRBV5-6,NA,CASGWGRNSPLHF,TGTGCCAGCGGGTGGGGGCGGAATTCACCCCTCCACTTT
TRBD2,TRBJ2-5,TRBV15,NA,CATSGRLAQETQYF,TGTGCCACCAGCGGAAGACTAGCGCAAGAGACCCAGTACTTC
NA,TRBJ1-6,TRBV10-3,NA,CAISDAYSPLHF,TGTGCCATCAGTGACGCCTATTCACCCCTCCACTTT
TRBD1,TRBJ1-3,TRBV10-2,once,CASSDRMGTGDTTSGNTIYF,TGCGCCAGCAGTGATCGTATGGGGACAGGGGATACCACCTCTGGAAACACCATATATTTT